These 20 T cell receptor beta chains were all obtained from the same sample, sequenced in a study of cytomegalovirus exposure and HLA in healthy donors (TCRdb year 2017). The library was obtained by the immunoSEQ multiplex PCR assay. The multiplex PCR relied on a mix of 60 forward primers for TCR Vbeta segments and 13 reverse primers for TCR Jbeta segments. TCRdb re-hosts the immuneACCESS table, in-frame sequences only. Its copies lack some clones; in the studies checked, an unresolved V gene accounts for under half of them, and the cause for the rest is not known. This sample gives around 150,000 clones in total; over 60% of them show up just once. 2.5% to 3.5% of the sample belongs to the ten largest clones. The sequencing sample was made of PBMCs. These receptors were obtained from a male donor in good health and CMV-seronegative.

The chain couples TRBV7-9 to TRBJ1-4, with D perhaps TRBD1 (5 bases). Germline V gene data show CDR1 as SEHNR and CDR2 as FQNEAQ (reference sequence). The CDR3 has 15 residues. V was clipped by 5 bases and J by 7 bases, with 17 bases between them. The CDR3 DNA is TGTGCCAGCAGCGCGTGGTCCTCCGGGGGTGAAAAACTGTTTTTT. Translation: CASSAWSSGGEKLFF.

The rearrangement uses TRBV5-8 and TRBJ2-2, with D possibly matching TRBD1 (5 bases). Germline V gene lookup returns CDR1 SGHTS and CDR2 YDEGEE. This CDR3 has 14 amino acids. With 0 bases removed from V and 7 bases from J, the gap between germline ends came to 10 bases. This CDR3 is CASSLVRASGELFF. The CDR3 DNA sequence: TGTGCCAGCAGCTTGGTCAGGGCGAGCGGGGAGCTGTTTTTT.

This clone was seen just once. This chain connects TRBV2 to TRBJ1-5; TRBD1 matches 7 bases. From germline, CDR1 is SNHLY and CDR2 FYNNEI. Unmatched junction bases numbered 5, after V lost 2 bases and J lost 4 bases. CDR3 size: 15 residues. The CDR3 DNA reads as TGTGCCAGCAGTGAATGGGCAGGGGGAAATCAGCCCCAGCATTTT. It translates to CASSEWAGGNQPQHF. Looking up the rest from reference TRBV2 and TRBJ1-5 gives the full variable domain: EPEVTQTPSHQVTQMGQEVILRCVPISNHLYFYWYRQILGQKVEFLVSFYNNEISEKSEIFDDQFSVERPDGSNFTLKIRSTKLEDSAMYFCASSEWAGGNQPQHFGDGTRLSIL.

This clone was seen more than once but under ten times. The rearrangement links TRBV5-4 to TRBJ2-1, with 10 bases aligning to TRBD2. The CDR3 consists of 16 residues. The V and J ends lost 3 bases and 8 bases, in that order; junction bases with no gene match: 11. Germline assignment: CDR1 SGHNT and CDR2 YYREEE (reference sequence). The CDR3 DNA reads TGTGCCAGCAGCTCCCGAGCGGGGGGGCCTTTGGATGAGCAGTTCTTC. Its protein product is CASSSRAGGPLDEQFF.

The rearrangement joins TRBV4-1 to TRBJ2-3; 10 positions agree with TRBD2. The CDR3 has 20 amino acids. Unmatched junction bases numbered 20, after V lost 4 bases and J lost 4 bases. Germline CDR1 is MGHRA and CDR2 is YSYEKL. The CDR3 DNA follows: TGCGCCAGCAGCCGAAGGTCCGAGGCCTACTTAGCGGGAGGCTCAGATACGCAGTATTTT. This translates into CASSRRSEAYLAGGSDTQYF.

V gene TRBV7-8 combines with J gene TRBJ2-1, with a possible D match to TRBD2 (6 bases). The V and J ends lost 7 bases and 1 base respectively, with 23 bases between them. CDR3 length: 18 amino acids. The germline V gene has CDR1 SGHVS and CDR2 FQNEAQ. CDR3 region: CASILGGAGRRSYNEQFF. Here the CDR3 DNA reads TGTGCCAGCATCCTCGGGGGTGCAGGGCGAAGGTCCTACAATGAGCAGTTCTTC.

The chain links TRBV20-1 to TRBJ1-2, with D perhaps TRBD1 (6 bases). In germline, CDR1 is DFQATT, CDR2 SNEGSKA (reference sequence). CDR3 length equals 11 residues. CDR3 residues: CKLPGARGYTF. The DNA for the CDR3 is TGCAAGCTCCCAGGGGCAAGAGGCTACACCTTC.

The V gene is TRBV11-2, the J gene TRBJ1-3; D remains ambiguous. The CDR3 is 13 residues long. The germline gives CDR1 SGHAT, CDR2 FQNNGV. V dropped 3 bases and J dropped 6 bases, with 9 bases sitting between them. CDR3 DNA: TGTGCCAGCAGCTTCCCTAACTTAAACACCATATATTTT. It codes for CASSFPNLNTIYF.

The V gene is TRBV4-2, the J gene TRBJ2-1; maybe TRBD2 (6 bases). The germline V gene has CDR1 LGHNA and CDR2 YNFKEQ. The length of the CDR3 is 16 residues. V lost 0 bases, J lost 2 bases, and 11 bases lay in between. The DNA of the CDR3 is TGTGCCAGCAGCCAAGATGAAGCGGGCCCCTACAATGAGCAGTTCTTC. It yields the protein CASSQDEAGPYNEQFF.

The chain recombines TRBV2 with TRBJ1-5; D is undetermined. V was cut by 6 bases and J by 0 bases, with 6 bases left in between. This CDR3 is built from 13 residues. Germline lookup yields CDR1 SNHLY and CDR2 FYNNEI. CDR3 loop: CASSRNSNQPQHF. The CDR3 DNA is TGTGCCAGCAGCAGAAATAGCAATCAGCCCCAGCATTTT.

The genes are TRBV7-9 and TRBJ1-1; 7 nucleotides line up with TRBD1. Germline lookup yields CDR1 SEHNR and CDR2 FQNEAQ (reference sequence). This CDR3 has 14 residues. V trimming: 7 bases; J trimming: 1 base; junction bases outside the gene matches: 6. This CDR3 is CASIIGTANTEAFF. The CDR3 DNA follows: TGTGCCAGCATTATCGGGACAGCGAACACTGAAGCTTTCTTT.

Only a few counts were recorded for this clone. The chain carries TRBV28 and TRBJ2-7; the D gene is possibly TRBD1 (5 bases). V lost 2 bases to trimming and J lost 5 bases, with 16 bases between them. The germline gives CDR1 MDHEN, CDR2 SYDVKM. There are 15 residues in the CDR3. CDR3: CASSLKGQGRDEQYF. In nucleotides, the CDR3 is TGTGCCAGCAGTTTAAAGGGGCAGGGTAGAGACGAGCAGTACTTC.

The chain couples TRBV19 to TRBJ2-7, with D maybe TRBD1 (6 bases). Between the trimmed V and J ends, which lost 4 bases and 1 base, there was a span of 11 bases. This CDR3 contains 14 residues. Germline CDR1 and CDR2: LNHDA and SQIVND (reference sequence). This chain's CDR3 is CASSKTGLSYEQYF. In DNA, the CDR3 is TGTGCCAGTAGTAAAACAGGGCTATCCTACGAGCAGTACTTC.

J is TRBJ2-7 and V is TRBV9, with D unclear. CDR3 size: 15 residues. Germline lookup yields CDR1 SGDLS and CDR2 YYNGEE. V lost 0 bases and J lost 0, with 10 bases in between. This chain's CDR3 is CASSVGGDLSYEQYF. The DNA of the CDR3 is TGTGCCAGCAGCGTAGGCGGAGATCTCTCCTACGAGCAGTACTTC.

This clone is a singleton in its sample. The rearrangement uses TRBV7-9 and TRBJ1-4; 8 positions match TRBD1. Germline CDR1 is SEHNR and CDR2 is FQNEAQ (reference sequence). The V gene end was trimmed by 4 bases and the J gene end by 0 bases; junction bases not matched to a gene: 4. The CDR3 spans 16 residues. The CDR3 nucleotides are TGTGCCAGCAGCTCGGGACAGGTCGCAACTAATGAAAAACTGTTTTTT. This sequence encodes CASSSGQVATNEKLFF.

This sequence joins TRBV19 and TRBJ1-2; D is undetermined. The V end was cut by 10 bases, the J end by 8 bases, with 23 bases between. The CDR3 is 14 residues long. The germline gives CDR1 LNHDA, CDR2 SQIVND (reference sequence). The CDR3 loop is CATLAFPGERGYTF. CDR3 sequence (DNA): TGTGCCACTCTAGCCTTCCCGGGAGAGAGGGGCTACACCTTC.

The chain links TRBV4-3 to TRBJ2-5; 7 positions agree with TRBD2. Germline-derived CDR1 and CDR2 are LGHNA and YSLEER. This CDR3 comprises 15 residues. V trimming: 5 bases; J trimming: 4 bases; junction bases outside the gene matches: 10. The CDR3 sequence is CASSRRAGEGETQYF. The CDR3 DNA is TGCGCCAGCAGCAGACGAGCCGGGGAGGGAGAGACCCAGTACTTC.

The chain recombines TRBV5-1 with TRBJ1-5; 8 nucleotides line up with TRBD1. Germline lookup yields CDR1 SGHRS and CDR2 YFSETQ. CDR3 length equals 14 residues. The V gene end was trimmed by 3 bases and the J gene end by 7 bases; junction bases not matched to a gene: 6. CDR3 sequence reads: CASSSTGEEQPQHF. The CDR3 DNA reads TGCGCCAGCAGCTCGACAGGGGAGGAACAGCCCCAGCATTTT.

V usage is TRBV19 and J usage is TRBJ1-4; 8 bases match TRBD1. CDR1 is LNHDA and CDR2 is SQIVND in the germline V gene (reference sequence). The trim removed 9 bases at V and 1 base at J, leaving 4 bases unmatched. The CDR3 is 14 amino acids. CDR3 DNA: TGTGCCAGCCAGGACAGGGAAACTAATGAAAAACTGTTTTTT. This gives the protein CASQDRETNEKLFF.

DNA for the CDR3: TGCGCCAGCAGCCAAGGTCCGGGTGGGACTAATGAAAAACTGTTTTTT. It translates to CASSQGPGGTNEKLFF. V and J are TRBV4-1 and TRBJ1-4; D gene uncertain. This CDR3 has 16 amino acids. CDR1 is MGHRA and CDR2 is YSYEKL in the germline V gene. Trimming took off 1 base at V and 2 bases at J, with 11 bases between the two ends.